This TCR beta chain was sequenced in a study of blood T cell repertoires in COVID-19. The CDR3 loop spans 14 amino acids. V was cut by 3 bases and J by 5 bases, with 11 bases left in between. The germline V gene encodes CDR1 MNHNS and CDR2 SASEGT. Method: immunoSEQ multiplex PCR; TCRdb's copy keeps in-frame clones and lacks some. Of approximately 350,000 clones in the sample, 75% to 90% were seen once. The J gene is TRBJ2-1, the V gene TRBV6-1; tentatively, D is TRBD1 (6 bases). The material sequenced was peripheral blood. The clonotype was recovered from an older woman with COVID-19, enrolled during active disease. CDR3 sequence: CASSDRAGDNEQFF. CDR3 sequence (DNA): TGTGCCAGCAGTGATCGGGCAGGGGACAATGAGCAGTTCTTC.